This T cell receptor beta chain emerged from a study of blood T cells in healthy people across ages. Notes on the study in general: Estimates of total diversity, which came from one million sequenced T cells, were considered to be underestimates. Fewer expanded clones and more diversity marked long-lived versus aged donors.

This CDR3 comprises 14 residues. V lost 2 bases, J lost 8 bases, and 13 bases lay in between. The authors ran a second PCR of about 6 to 11 cycles using a sample-barcoded 5' primer and a J-beta primer mix. Each cDNA was tagged by a template-switch adaptor containing 12 random nucleotides. A single record per CDR3 protein comes from TCRdb applying MiXCR to the 5' RACE reads. The data contain about 1,400,000 distinct CDR3 sequences, approximately 63% of them singletons. In terms of origin and age, donors were healthy Caucasian individuals from Russia aged about 6 to 90. In its sample, this clonotype was seen a few times. Its cognate antigen is unknown.

This TCR derives from a man between 18 and 35 years old in good health. This chain connects TRBV12-3 or TRBV12-4 to TRBJ2-1; D is ambiguous. The sequenced sample was blood. CDR3 DNA: TGTGCCAGCAGTTTAAGTTACAGCCCCCATGAGCAGTTCTTC. This translates into CASSLSYSPHEQFF.